These T cell receptor beta chains were read from a single sample in a study of cytotoxic CD8 clonotypes in ibrutinib-treated CLL. This table comes from immunoSEQ multiplex PCR, and its TCRdb copy is limited to in-frame clones, with some not included. This table has 150,000 to 250,000 clones, 72% appearing once. Sequenced material: PBMCs, taken after 24 months of ibrutinib treatment. Receptor source: a human donor with chronic lymphocytic leukemia. The conserved cysteine and the conserved F or W are not part of the CDR3 here. The order of the fields is J gene, V gene, CDR3 protein.

j_gene: TRBJ2-7
v_gene: TRBV5-4
CDR3aa: ASSPGTTRPKEQY

j_gene: TRBJ1-5
v_gene: TRBV18
CDR3aa: ASSVRGGDQPQH

j_gene: TRBJ2-2
v_gene: TRBV14
CDR3aa: ASSQVRYTGELF

j_gene: TRBJ2-3
v_gene: TRBV6-5
CDR3aa: ASRDSPSTDTQY

j_gene: TRBJ1-2
v_gene: TRBV4-3
CDR3aa: ASSQDMVAGVDGYT

j_gene: TRBJ1-1
v_gene: TRBV6-1
CDR3aa: ASSEILNTEAF

j_gene: TRBJ1-2
v_gene: TRBV30
CDR3aa: AFRGANYGYT

j_gene: TRBJ2-7
v_gene: TRBV11-3
CDR3aa: ASSLEGWHEQY

j_gene: TRBJ2-1
v_gene: TRBV10-3
CDR3aa: AISRGPGLETSSYNEQF

j_gene: TRBJ2-7
v_gene: TRBV6-1
CDR3aa: ASSRLAGGYEQY

j_gene: TRBJ2-1
v_gene: TRBV27
CDR3aa: ASTFSWTSGRALEQF

j_gene: TRBJ1-1
v_gene: TRBV18
CDR3aa: ASSPDRVTEAF

j_gene: TRBJ2-6
v_gene: TRBV19
CDR3aa: ASSIAPSGANVLT

j_gene: TRBJ2-5
v_gene: TRBV4-3
CDR3aa: ASSQDKVSLAGETQY

j_gene: TRBJ2-1
v_gene: TRBV29-1
CDR3aa: SVWTSGVNEQF

j_gene: TRBJ2-6
v_gene: TRBV5-4
CDR3aa: ASLSGGRASGANVLT

j_gene: TRBJ2-6
v_gene: TRBV28
CDR3aa: ASRPGTGTGANVLT

j_gene: TRBJ2-3
v_gene: TRBV7-2
CDR3aa: ASSLREFSPDTQY

j_gene: TRBJ1-3
v_gene: TRBV27
CDR3aa: ASSRGGAGRPSGNTIY

j_gene: TRBJ1-6
v_gene: TRBV5-6
CDR3aa: ASSLDRGSSPLH

j_gene: TRBJ2-7
v_gene: TRBV11-2
CDR3aa: ASSWVGLTGRDEQY

j_gene: TRBJ1-5
v_gene: TRBV6-1
CDR3aa: ASSGFGSNQPQH

j_gene: TRBJ1-2
v_gene: TRBV6-5
CDR3aa: ASSLRQAGTYGYT

j_gene: TRBJ1-1
v_gene: TRBV27
CDR3aa: ASSSPPTVPKAF

j_gene: TRBJ1-2
v_gene: TRBV4-3
CDR3aa: ASSQGLSGTAPGVYGYT

j_gene: TRBJ2-1
v_gene: TRBV29-1
CDR3aa: SVGVPNEQF

j_gene: TRBJ2-3
v_gene: TRBV28
CDR3aa: ASSFSQGVGTDTQY

j_gene: TRBJ2-7
v_gene: TRBV18
CDR3aa: ASSARVRDHEQY

j_gene: TRBJ2-7
v_gene: TRBV7-2
CDR3aa: ASSFRTGGEQY

j_gene: TRBJ2-1
v_gene: TRBV27
CDR3aa: ASSPGTSGSMNEQF

j_gene: TRBJ2-3
v_gene: TRBV9
CDR3aa: ASSVGLAGTDTQY

j_gene: TRBJ2-3
v_gene: TRBV7-9
CDR3aa: ASSLALAASTDTQY